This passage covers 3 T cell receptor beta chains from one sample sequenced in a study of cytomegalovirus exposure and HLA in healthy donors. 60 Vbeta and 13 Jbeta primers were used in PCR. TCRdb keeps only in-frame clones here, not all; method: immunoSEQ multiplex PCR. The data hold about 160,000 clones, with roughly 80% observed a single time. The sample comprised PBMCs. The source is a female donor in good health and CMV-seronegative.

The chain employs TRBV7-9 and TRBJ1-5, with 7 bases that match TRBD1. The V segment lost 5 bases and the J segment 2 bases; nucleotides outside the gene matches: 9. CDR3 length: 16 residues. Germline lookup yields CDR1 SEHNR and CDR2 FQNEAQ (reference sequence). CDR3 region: CASSLGGGQGNQPQHF. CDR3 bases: TGTGCCAGCAGCCTAGGGGGCGGACAGGGCAATCAGCCCCAGCATTTT.

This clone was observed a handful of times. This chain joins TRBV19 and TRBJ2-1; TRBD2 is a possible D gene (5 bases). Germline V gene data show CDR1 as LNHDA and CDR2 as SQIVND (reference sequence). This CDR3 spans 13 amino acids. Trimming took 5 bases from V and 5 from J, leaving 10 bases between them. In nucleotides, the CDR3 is TGTGCCAGTAGTCTGGACTTCCACAATGAGCAGTTCTTC. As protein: CASSLDFHNEQFF.

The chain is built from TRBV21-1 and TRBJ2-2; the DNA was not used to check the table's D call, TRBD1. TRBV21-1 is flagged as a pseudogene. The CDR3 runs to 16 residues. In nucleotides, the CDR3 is TGTGCCAGCAGCGACCCGGGACAGGGGAACACCGGGGAGCTGTTTTTT. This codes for CASSDPGQGNTGELFF.